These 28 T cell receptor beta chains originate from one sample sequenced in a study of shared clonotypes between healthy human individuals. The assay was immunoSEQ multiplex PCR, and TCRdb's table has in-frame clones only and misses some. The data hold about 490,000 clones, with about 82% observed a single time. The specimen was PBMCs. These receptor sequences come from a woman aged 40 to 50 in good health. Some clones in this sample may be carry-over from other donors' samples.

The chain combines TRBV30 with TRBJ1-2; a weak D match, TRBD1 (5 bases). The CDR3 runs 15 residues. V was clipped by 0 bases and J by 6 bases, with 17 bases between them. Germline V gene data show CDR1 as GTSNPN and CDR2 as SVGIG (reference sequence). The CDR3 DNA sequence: TGTGCCTGGAGTGTAGGGGAGAGCATCGGGGATGGCTACACCTTC. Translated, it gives CAWSVGESIGDGYTF.

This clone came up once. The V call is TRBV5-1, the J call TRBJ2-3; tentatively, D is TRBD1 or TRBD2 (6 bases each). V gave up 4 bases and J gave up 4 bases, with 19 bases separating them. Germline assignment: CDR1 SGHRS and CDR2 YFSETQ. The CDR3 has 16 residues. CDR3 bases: TGCGCCAGCAGCCCGGAGGGGGGCGGGACGGCAGATACGCAGTATTTT. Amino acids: CASSPEGGGTADTQYF.

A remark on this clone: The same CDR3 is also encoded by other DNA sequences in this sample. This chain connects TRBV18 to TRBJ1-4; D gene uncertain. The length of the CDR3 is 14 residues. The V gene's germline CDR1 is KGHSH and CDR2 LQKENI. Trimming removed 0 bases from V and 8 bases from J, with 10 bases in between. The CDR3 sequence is CASSPPSGNEKLFF. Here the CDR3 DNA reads TGTGCCAGCTCACCACCGTCCGGGAACGAAAAACTGTTTTTT.

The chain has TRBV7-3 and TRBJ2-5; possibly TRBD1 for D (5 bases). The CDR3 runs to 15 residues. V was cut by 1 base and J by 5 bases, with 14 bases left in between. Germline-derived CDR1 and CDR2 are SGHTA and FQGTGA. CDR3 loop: CASSLMGQGEETQYF. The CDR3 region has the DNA TGTGCCAGCAGCTTAATGGGGCAGGGTGAGGAGACCCAGTACTTC.

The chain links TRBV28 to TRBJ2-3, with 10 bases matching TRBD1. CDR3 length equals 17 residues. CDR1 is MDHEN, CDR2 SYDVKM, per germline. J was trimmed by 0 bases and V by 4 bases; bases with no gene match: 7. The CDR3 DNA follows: TGTGCCAGCAGTTCCGTCGACAGGGGGCAAAGCACAGATACGCAGTATTTT. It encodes CASSSVDRGQSTDTQYF.

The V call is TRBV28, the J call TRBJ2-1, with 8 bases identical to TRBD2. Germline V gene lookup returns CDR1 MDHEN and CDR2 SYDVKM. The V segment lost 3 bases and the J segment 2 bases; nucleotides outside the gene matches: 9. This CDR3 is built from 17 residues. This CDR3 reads CASSLPHSGDTYNEQFF. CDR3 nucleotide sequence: TGTGCCAGCAGTTTGCCCCATAGCGGGGACACCTACAATGAGCAGTTCTTC.

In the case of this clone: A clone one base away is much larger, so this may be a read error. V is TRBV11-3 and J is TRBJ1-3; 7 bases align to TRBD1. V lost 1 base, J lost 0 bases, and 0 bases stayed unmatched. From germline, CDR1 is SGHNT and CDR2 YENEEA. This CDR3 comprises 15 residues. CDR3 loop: CASSLAGGSGNTIYF. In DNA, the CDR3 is TGTGCCAGCAGCTTAGCAGGGGGCTCTGGAAACACCATATATTTT.

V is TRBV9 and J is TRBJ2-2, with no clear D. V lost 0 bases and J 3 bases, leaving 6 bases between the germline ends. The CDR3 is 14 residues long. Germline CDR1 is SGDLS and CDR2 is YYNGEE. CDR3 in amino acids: CASSVVAHTGELFF. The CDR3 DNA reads TGTGCCAGCAGCGTAGTCGCGCACACCGGGGAGCTGTTTTTT.

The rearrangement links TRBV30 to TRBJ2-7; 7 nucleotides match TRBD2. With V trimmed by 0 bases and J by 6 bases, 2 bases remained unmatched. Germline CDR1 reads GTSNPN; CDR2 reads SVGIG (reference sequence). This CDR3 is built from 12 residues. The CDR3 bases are TGTGCCTGGAGTGTGACTAGCCTCGAGCAGTACTTC. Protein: CAWSVTSLEQYF.

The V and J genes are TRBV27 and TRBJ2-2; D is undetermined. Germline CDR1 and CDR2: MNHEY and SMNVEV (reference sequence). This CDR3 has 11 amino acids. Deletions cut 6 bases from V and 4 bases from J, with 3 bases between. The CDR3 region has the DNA TGTGCCAGCAGCCGCACCGGGGAGCTGTTTTTT. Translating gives CASSRTGELFF.

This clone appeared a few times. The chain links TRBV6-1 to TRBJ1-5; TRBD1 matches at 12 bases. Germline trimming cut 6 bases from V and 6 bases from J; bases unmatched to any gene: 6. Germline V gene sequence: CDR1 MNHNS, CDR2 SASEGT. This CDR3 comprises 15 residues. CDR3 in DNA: TGTGCCAGCAGGAGGGACAGGGGGCCGAGTCAGCCCCAGCATTTT. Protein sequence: CASRRDRGPSQPQHF.

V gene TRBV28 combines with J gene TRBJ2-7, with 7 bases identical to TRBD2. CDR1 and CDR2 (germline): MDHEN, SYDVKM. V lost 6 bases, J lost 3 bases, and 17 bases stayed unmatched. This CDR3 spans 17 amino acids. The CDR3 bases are TGTGCCAGCAGCGCGGCCCATGGCGGGAGTTCCGACTACGAGCAGTACTTC. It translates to CASSAAHGGSSDYEQYF.

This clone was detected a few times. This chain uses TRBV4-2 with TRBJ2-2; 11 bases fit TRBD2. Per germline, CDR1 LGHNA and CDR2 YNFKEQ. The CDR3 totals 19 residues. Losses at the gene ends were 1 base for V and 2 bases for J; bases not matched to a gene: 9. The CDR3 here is CASSQVVGLAGGNTGELFF. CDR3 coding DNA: TGTGCCAGCAGCCAAGTTGTTGGGCTAGCGGGAGGTAACACCGGGGAGCTGTTTTTT.

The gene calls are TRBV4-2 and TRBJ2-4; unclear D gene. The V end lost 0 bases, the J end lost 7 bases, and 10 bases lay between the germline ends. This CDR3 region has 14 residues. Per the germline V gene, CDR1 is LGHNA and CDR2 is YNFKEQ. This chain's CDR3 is CASSQERVGNIQYF. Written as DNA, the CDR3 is TGTGCCAGCAGCCAAGAGCGAGTCGGGAACATTCAGTACTTC.

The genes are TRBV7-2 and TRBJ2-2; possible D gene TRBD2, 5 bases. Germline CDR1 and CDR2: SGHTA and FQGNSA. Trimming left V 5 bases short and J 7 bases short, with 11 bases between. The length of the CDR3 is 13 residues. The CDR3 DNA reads TGTGCCAGCAGCCCCGTGAGCGGCGGGGAGCTGTTTTTT. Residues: CASSPVSGGELFF.

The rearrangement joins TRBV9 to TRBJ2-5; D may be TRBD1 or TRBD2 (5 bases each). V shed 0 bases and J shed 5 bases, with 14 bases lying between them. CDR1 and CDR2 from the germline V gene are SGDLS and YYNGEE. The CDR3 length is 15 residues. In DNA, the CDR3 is TGTGCCAGCAGCGTAGATGAGGGGCGTGGGGAGACCCAGTACTTC. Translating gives CASSVDEGRGETQYF.

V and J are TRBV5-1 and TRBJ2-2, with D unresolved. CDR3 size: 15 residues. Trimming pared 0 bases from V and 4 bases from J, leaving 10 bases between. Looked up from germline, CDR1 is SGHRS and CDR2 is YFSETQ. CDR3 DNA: TGCGCCAGCAGCTTGGAGGGCGGATTCACCGGGGAGCTGTTTTTT. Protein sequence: CASSLEGGFTGELFF.

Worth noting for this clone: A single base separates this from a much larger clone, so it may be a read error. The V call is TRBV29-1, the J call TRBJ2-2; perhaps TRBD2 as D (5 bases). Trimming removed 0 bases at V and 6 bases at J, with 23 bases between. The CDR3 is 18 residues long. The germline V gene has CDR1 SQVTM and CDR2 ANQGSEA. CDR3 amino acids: CSVEDTLKSLVGAGELFF. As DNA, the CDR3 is TGCAGCGTTGAAGACACCTTAAAGTCACTAGTTGGTGCCGGGGAGCTGTTTTTT.

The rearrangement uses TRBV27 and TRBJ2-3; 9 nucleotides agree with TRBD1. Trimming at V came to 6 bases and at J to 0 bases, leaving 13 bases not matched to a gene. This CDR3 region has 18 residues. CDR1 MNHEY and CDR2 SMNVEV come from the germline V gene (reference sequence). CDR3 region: CASSLKNLGQGSTDTQYF. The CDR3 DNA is TGTGCCAGCAGCCTAAAAAACCTGGGACAGGGTAGCACAGATACGCAGTATTTT.

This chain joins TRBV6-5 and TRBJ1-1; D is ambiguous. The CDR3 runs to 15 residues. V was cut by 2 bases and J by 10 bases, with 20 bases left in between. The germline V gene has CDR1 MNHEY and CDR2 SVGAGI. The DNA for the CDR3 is TGTGCCAGCAGTTACACCCCGGGTCTGGGGAGAGGAGCTTTCTTT. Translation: CASSYTPGLGRGAFF.

This CDR3 reads CASTRRGNQPQHF. In DNA form, the CDR3 reads TGTGCCAGCACCCGAAGGGGGAATCAGCCCCAGCATTTT. The rearrangement links TRBV28 to TRBJ1-5; D may be TRBD1 (6 bases). Deletions cut 7 bases from V and 4 bases from J, with 11 bases between. In germline, CDR1 is MDHEN, CDR2 SYDVKM. This CDR3 region has 13 residues.

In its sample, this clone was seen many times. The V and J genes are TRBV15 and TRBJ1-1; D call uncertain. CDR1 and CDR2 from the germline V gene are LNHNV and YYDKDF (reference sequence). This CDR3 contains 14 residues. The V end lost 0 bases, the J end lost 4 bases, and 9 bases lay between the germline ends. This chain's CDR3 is CATSRDRESTEAFF. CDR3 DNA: TGTGCCACCAGCAGAGATAGGGAGAGCACTGAAGCTTTCTTT.

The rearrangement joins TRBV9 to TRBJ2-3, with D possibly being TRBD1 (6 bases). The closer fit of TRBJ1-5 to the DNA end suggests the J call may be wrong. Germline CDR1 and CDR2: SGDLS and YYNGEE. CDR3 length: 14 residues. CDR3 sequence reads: CASSARGFTDTQHF. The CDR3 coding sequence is TGTGCCAGCAGCGCCAGGGGTTTCACAGATACGCAGCATTTT.

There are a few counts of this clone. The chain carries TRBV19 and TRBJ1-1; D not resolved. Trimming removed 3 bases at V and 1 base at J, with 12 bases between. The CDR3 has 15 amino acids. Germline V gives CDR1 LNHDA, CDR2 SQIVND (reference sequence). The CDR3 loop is CASSIPAHGNTEAFF. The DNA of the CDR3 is TGTGCCAGTAGTATCCCGGCGCACGGGAACACTGAAGCTTTCTTT.

The CDR3 sequence: CAWGPSGDQPQHF. The DNA of the CDR3 is TGTGCCTGGGGGCCCTCAGGGGACCAGCCCCAGCATTTT. V is TRBV30 and J is TRBJ1-5, with D tentatively TRBD1 (6 bases). The CDR3 is 13 residues long. Germline V gene data show CDR1 as GTSNPN and CDR2 as SVGIG (reference sequence). Between the trimmed V and J ends, which lost 5 bases and 7 bases, there was a span of 15 bases. The full variable domain, its missing parts supplied by reference TRBV30 and TRBJ1-5, is SQTIHQWPATLVQPVGSPLSLECTVEGTSNPNLYWYRQAAGRGLQLLFYSVGIGQISSEVPQNLSASRPQDRQFILSSKKLLLSDSGFYLCAWGPSGDQPQHFGDGTRLSIL.

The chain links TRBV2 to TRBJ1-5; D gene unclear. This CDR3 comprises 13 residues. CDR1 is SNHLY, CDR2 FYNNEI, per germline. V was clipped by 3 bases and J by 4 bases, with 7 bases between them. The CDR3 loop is CASSDQMNQPQHF. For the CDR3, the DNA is TGTGCCAGCAGTGACCAAATGAATCAGCCCCAGCATTTT. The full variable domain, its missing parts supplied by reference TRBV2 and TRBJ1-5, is EPEVTQTPSHQVTQMGQEVILRCVPISNHLYFYWYRQILGQKVEFLVSFYNNEISEKSEIFDDQFSVERPDGSNFTLKIRSTKLEDSAMYFCASSDQMNQPQHFGDGTRLSIL.

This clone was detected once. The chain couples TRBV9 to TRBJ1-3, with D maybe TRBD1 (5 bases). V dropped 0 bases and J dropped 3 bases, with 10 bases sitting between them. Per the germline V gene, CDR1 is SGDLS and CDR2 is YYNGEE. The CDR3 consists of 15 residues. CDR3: CASSVAPGGGNTIYF. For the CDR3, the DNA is TGTGCCAGCAGCGTAGCTCCCGGGGGTGGAAACACCATATATTTT.

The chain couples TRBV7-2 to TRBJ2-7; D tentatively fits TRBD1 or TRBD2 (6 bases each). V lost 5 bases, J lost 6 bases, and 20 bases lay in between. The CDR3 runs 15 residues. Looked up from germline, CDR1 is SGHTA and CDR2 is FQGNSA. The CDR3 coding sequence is TGTGCCAGCAGCCTAGGGGGGACCCACCCGGGCGAGCAGTACTTC. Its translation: CASSLGGTHPGEQYF.